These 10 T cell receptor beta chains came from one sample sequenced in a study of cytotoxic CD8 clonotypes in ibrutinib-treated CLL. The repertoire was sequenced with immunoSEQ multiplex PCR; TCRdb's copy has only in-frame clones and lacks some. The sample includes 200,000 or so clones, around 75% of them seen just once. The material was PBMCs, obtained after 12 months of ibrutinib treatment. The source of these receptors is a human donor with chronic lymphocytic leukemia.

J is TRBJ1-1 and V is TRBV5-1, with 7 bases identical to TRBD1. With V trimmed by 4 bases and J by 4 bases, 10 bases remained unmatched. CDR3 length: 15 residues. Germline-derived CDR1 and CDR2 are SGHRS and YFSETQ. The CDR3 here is CASSAEATGVTEAFF. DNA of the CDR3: TGCGCCAGCAGCGCGGAAGCAACAGGGGTCACTGAAGCTTTCTTT. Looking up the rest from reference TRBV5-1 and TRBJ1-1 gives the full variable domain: KAGVTQTPRYLIKTRGQQVTLSCSPISGHRSVSWYQQTPGQGLQFLFEYFSETQRNKGNFPGRFSGRQFSNSRSEMNVSTLELGDSALYLCASSAEATGVTEAFFGQGTRLTVV.

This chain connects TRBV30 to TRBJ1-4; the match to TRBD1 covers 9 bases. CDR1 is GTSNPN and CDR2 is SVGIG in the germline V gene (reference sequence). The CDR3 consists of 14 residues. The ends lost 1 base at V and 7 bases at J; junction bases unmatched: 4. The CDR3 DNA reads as TGTGCCTGGAGTGCGGGACAGGGCTTTGAAAAACTGTTTTTT. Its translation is CAWSAGQGFEKLFF.

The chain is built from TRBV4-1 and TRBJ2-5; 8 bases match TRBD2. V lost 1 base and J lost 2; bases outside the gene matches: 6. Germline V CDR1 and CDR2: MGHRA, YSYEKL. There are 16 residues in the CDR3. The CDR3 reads CASSQGSGRLQETQYF. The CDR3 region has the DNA TGCGCCAGCAGCCAAGGGAGCGGGAGACTACAAGAGACCCAGTACTTC.

The CDR3 reads CASSLRQGGRTEAFF. As DNA, the CDR3 is TGTGCCAGCAGCTTGAGGCAAGGGGGGAGAACTGAAGCTTTCTTT. This chain joins TRBV5-4 and TRBJ1-1; tentatively, D is TRBD1 (6 bases). Per the germline V gene, CDR1 is SGHNT and CDR2 is YYREEE (reference sequence). The CDR3 loop spans 15 amino acids. The V and J ends lost 1 base and 5 bases respectively, with 15 bases between them. The full variable domain, in which reference TRBV5-4 and TRBJ1-1 provide the parts outside the CDR3, is ETGVTQSPTHLIKTRGQQVTLRCSSQSGHNTVSWYQQALGQGPQFIFQYYREEENGRGNFPPRFSGLQFPNYSSELNVNALELDDSALYLCASSLRQGGRTEAFFGQGTRLTVV.

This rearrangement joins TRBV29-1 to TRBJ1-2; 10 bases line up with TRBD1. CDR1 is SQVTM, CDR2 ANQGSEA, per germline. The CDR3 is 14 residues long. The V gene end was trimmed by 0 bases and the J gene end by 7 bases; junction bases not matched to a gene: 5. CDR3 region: CSVEERDRGGGYTF. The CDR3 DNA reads TGCAGCGTTGAAGAGCGGGACAGGGGAGGTGGCTACACCTTC.

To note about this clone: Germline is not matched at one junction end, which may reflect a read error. The CDR3 here is CATTRSQETQYF. The CDR3 DNA reads as TGTGCCACCACCAGATCCCAAGAGACCCAGTACTTC. The chain is built from TRBV15 and TRBJ2-5; D remains ambiguous. This CDR3 region has 12 residues. Germline assignment: CDR1 LNHNV and CDR2 YYDKDF (reference sequence). The whole variable domain, filled in from reference TRBV15 and TRBJ2-5, reads DAMVIQNPRYQVTQFGKPVTLSCSQTLNHNVMYWYQQKSSQAPKLLFHYYDKDFNNEADTPDNFQSRRPNTSFCFLDIRSPGLGDTAMYLCATTRSQETQYFGPGTRLLVL.

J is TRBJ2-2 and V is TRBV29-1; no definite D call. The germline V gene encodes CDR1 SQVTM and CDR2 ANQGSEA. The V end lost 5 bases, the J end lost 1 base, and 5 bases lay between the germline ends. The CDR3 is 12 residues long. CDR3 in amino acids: CSVLRNTGELFF. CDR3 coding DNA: TGCAGCGTTCTCAGGAACACCGGGGAGCTGTTTTTT.

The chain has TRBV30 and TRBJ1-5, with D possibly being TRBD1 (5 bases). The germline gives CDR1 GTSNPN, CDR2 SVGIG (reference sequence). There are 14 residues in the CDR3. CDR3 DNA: TGTGCTACTTCCGCAGGGCAGGGCAATCAGCCCCAGCATTTT. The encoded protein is CATSAGQGNQPQHF.

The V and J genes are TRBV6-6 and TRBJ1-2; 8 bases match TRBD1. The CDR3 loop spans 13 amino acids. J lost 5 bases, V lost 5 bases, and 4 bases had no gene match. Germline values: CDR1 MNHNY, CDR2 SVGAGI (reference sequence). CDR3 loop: CASSAQGVYGYTF. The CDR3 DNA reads TGTGCCAGCAGTGCACAGGGGGTTTATGGCTACACCTTC.

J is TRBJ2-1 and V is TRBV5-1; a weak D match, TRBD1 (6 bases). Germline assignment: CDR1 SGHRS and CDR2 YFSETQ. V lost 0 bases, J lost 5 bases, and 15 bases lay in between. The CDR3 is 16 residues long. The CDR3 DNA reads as TGCGCCAGCAGCTTGGGAGGGGGTCAAACGGACAATGAGCAGTTCTTC. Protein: CASSLGGGQTDNEQFF.